The entry below gives a single TCR beta chain sequence along with its context. J was trimmed by 0 bases and V by 4 bases; bases with no gene match: 6. Germline V CDR1 and CDR2: SGDLS, YYNGEE. The CDR3 consists of 16 residues. These data belong to a study of shared T cell receptors in the human thymus. The protocol was immunoSEQ multiplex PCR, while the TCRdb copy is restricted to in-frame clones and leaves out a portion. The table includes about 380,000 clones, 95% detected once. The chain links TRBV9 to TRBJ1-3, with 8 bases matching TRBD1. The sequenced material came from thymocytes. This clonotype was obtained from a human donor. CDR3 residues: CASSPGQGCSGNTIYF. Written as DNA, the CDR3 is TGTGCCAGCAGCCCAGGACAGGGATGCTCTGGAAACACCATATATTTT.